This T cell receptor (beta chain) was obtained from a study of blood T cells in healthy people across ages. This CDR3 spans 13 amino acids. The germline V gene has CDR1 SGHAT and CDR2 FQDESV (reference sequence). A second PCR of roughly 7 to 11 cycles used a sample-barcoded 5' primer and a J-beta primer mix. From the 5' RACE reads, TCRdb called clonotypes with MiXCR, one entry per CDR3 protein. Of 1.5 million to 2 million distinct CDR3 sequences listed, 35% to 50% are singletons. The sequenced sample was blood. The V and J genes are TRBV11-1 and TRBJ2-4; D uncertain. Gene TRBJ2-7 matches the end of the DNA better, so the J call may be wrong. This TCR was sampled from a human donor in good health. CDR3 amino acids: CASSLAPWDEQYF. The CDR3 DNA is TGTGCCAGCAGCTTAGCCCCATGGGACGAGCAGTACTTC.